One and the same sample provided the 3 T cell receptor beta chains below, sequenced in a study of cytomegalovirus exposure and HLA in healthy donors. 13 Jbeta primers and 60 Vbeta primers were used for the PCR. Assay: immunoSEQ multiplex PCR; the TCRdb copy retains only in-frame clones and omits some. The table records around 110,000 clones, roughly 82% of them present only once. Sequencing was performed on PBMCs. The receptors originated from a man between 25 and 39 years old in good health and CMV-seropositive.

This chain joins TRBV5-1 and TRBJ1-1, with TRBD1 matching 7 bases. V lost 3 bases, J lost 2 bases, and 7 bases stayed unmatched. This CDR3 has 15 residues. Germline CDR1 SGHRS, CDR2 YFSETQ. The CDR3 spells CASSSYTGVNTEAFF. The CDR3, as DNA: TGCGCCAGCAGCTCGTATACAGGGGTAAACACTGAAGCTTTCTTT. Full variable domain (remainder filled in from reference TRBV5-1 and TRBJ1-1): KAGVTQTPRYLIKTRGQQVTLSCSPISGHRSVSWYQQTPGQGLQFLFEYFSETQRNKGNFPGRFSGRQFSNSRSEMNVSTLELGDSALYLCASSSYTGVNTEAFFGQGTRLTVV.

This clone occurred once. This chain links TRBV6-1 with TRBJ1-6, with D possibly matching TRBD1 (6 bases). V was trimmed by 7 bases and J by 7 bases, leaving 11 bases between them. The CDR3 is 13 residues long. Germline loops: CDR1 MNHNS, CDR2 SASEGT. Here the CDR3 DNA reads TGTGCCAGCATACAGGGAGGGAATTCACCCCTCCACTTT. The encoded protein is CASIQGGNSPLHF.

The gene calls are TRBV5-1 and TRBJ2-7, with 9 bases matching TRBD1. This CDR3 is built from 14 residues. CDR1 is SGHRS, CDR2 YFSETQ, per germline. J was trimmed by 4 bases and V by 3 bases; bases with no gene match: 5. CDR3 nucleotides: TGCGCCAGCAGCTCGCCGGGACAGGGTTACGAGCAGTACTTC. This gives the protein CASSSPGQGYEQYF.